These 18 T cell receptor beta chains came from one sample sequenced in a study of regulatory and conventional T cells in RAG deficiency (dated by TCRdb to 2015 to 2018). Library method: the immunoSEQ multiplex PCR assay. TCRdb took this table from immuneACCESS and kept in-frame rearrangements with V and J called. Such tables lack part of the clones; where checked against another copy, unresolved V genes explain under half of the gap, and the rest is unexplained. This sample comprises 13,000 or so clones, 90% to 95% of them detected only once. Under 1.2% of the sample is held by the ten biggest clonotypes. Before genomic DNA was extracted, conventional CD4+ T cells were isolated from blood as CD25-low CD127-high cells. These same records also appear under a second study, on regulatory T cells. As noted in the second study: The multiplex PCR used 52 forward TRBV primers and 13 reverse TRBJ primers, with assay-based and computational corrections for amplification bias.

The specimen was CD4+ effector T cells sorted from blood. These receptor sequences come from a human donor in good health.

V is TRBV20-1 and J is TRBJ1-1; D ambiguous. The length of the CDR3 is 11 residues. Germline values: CDR1 DFQATT, CDR2 SNEGSKA (reference sequence). The germline V and J ends were trimmed by 6 bases and 7 bases, with 12 bases remaining between them. In DNA form, the CDR3 reads TGCAGTGCCCCGGAGCCGATTGAAGCTTTCTTT. It encodes CSAPEPIEAFF.

The chain couples TRBV25-1 to TRBJ2-1; tentative D call: TRBD2 (6 bases). Germline V gene data show CDR1 as MGHDK and CDR2 as SYGVNS. Trimming took off 5 bases at V and 4 bases at J, with 18 bases between the two ends. CDR3 size: 16 residues. The CDR3 loop is CASSTWDSPSYNEQFF. CDR3 DNA sequence: TGTGCCAGCAGTACGTGGGACTCCCCTTCTTACAATGAGCAGTTCTTC.

The chain is built from TRBV12-5 and TRBJ1-3, with unresolved D. CDR1 and CDR2 from the germline V gene are LGHNT and FRNRAP. Trimming shortened V by 1 base and J by 2 bases, and 9 bases separated the two germline ends. CDR3 length equals 15 residues. This CDR3 reads CASGLGVNAGNTIYF. CDR3 nucleotide sequence: TGTGCTAGTGGTTTGGGGGTAAACGCTGGAAACACCATATATTTT.

CDR3: CASGLEVINEQFF. CDR3 nucleotides: TGTGCTAGTGGTTTGGAAGTGATCAATGAGCAGTTCTTC. The chain links TRBV12-5 to TRBJ2-1, with D unclear. The germline gives CDR1 LGHNT, CDR2 FRNRAP. Trimming removed 1 base at V and 6 bases at J, with 7 bases between. The CDR3 loop spans 13 amino acids.

V usage is TRBV2 and J usage is TRBJ2-3, with 10 bases identical to TRBD2. Germline V lookup: CDR1 SNHLY, CDR2 FYNNEI. The length of the CDR3 is 15 residues. V lost 5 bases to trimming and J lost 6 bases; unmatched junction nucleotides: 8. CDR3 loop: CASSRTSGGGDTQYF. As DNA, the CDR3 is TGTGCCAGCAGTCGGACTAGCGGAGGGGGGGATACGCAGTATTTT. The full variable domain, with the rest looked up from reference TRBV2 and TRBJ2-3, is EPEVTQTPSHQVTQMGQEVILRCVPISNHLYFYWYRQILGQKVEFLVSFYNNEISEKSEIFDDQFSVERPDGSNFTLKIRSTKLEDSAMYFCASSRTSGGGDTQYFGPGTRLTVL.

The chain couples TRBV27 to TRBJ1-6; 7 nucleotides line up with TRBD1. After removal of 4 bases from V and 4 bases from J, the junction contained 1 base not matched to a gene. Germline lookup yields CDR1 MNHEY and CDR2 SMNVEV (reference sequence). The CDR3 is 14 amino acids. The DNA of the CDR3 is TGTGCCAGCAGTTCGGGACAGTATAATTCACCCCTCCACTTT. Its translation is CASSSGQYNSPLHF.

The chain is built from TRBV27 and TRBJ1-1, with D possibly matching TRBD1 (6 bases). CDR1 is MNHEY and CDR2 is SMNVEV in the germline V gene (reference sequence). CDR3 length: 15 residues. The V gene lost 3 bases and the J gene lost 1 base, with 12 bases spanning the gap. CDR3 nucleotides: TGTGCCAGCAGTTTTAACAGGGTTGGGAACACTGAAGCTTTCTTT. Translating gives CASSFNRVGNTEAFF.

The chain has TRBV5-8 and TRBJ1-5; maybe TRBD1 (5 bases). Germline values: CDR1 SGHTS, CDR2 YDEGEE. Trimming cost V 1 base and J 4 bases, with 15 bases left between them. The CDR3 is 16 amino acids. The CDR3 DNA follows: TGTGCCAGCAGCTTGTTAGGTCCGGCAGGGAATCAGCCCCAGCATTTT. Amino acid sequence: CASSLLGPAGNQPQHF.

The chain employs TRBV7-8 and TRBJ2-2; D gene uncertain. V was cut by 1 base and J by 1 base, with 4 bases left in between. The CDR3 is 14 amino acids. Germline V gives CDR1 SGHVS, CDR2 FQNEAQ. The CDR3 DNA reads as TGTGCCAGCAGCTTAGAGAAGAACACCGGGGAGCTGTTTTTT. Protein: CASSLEKNTGELFF.

V and J are TRBV7-9 and TRBJ1-1; a weak D match, TRBD1 (6 bases). CDR1 and CDR2 (germline): SEHNR, FQNEAQ (reference sequence). Trimming removed 6 bases at V and 3 bases at J, with 14 bases between. This CDR3 comprises 14 residues. CDR3 coding DNA: TGTGCCAGCAGGAACCGGGACACTGACACTGAAGCTTTCTTT. Translated: CASRNRDTDTEAFF.

The V and J genes are TRBV29-1 and TRBJ2-7; weak D call: TRBD1 (5 bases). The germline V gene has CDR1 SQVTM and CDR2 ANQGSEA. This CDR3 contains 12 residues. Trimming shortened V by 8 bases and J by 0 bases, and 11 bases separated the two germline ends. CDR3 DNA sequence: TGCAGCTTCACAGGAGACTCCTACGAGCAGTACTTC. Translation: CSFTGDSYEQYF.

The rearrangement uses TRBV5-1 and TRBJ2-5, with D possibly TRBD2 on 5 matching bases. The ends were cut back, 6 bases at V and 5 bases at J, with 14 bases in the middle. From germline, CDR1 is SGHRS and CDR2 YFSETQ. The CDR3 runs 13 residues. The CDR3: CASTGPSGETQYF. The CDR3 nucleotides read TGCGCCAGCACCGGACCCTCGGGGGAGACCCAGTACTTC. Drawing the rest from reference TRBV5-1 and TRBJ2-5, the complete variable domain is KAGVTQTPRYLIKTRGQQVTLSCSPISGHRSVSWYQQTPGQGLQFLFEYFSETQRNKGNFPGRFSGRQFSNSRSEMNVSTLELGDSALYLCASTGPSGETQYFGPGTRLLVL.

This chain connects TRBV12-2 to TRBJ1-4; the table's D call, TRBD1, was not checked against the DNA. TRBV12-2 is described as a pseudogene. This CDR3 is 17 amino acids long. CDR3 residues: CASRTPDSFGDNEKLFF. The CDR3 bases are TGTGCAAGTCGCACCCCGGACAGTTTTGGGGATAATGAAAAACTGTTTTTT.

The J gene is TRBJ2-3, the V gene TRBV6-5; possibly TRBD2 for D (5 bases). Germline V lookup: CDR1 MNHEY, CDR2 SVGAGI. V was cut by 6 bases and J by 6 bases, with 10 bases left in between. The CDR3 runs to 12 residues. In DNA, the CDR3 is TGTGCCAGCAGCCTCACGGGGGATACGCAGTATTTT. Translation gives CASSLTGDTQYF.

This clone was seen a single time. The genes are TRBV27 and TRBJ2-5, with D possibly matching TRBD2 (5 bases). The V end was cut by 8 bases, the J end by 5 bases, with 33 bases between. Germline CDR1 is MNHEY and CDR2 is SMNVEV (reference sequence). The CDR3 spans 19 residues. The CDR3 DNA is TGTGCCAGCGCCGAAAGGCTATTTTACGGGGATTCCGCTTTGGAGACCCAGTACTTC. The encoded protein is CASAERLFYGDSALETQYF.

V usage is TRBV28 and J usage is TRBJ1-6; D ambiguous. The length of the CDR3 is 13 residues. V was shortened by 8 bases and J by 0 bases, with 5 bases between the two germline ends. Germline V gene sequence: CDR1 MDHEN, CDR2 SYDVKM. The CDR3 protein is CASGTSYNSPLHF. The CDR3 DNA reads as TGTGCCAGCGGCACCTCCTATAATTCACCCCTCCACTTT.

The chain uses TRBV6-1 and TRBJ2-3; TRBD1 aligns across 7 bases. CDR3 length: 15 residues. J was trimmed by 2 bases and V by 7 bases; bases with no gene match: 9. The V gene's germline CDR1 is MNHNS and CDR2 SASEGT. CDR3 residues: CASITGTANTDTQYF. CDR3 nucleotide sequence: TGTGCCAGCATTACCGGGACAGCAAACACAGATACGCAGTATTTT.

The chain employs TRBV2 and TRBJ1-3; 7 nucleotides match TRBD1. The germline V gene has CDR1 SNHLY and CDR2 FYNNEI. The CDR3 runs 14 residues. J lost 2 bases, V lost 6 bases, and 4 bases had no gene match. The CDR3 nucleotides are TGTGCCAGCAGGGCGACAGGGACTGGAAACACCATATATTTT. It codes for CASRATGTGNTIYF.